The 16 T cell receptor beta chains listed next were all sequenced from one sample in a study of cytomegalovirus exposure and HLA in healthy donors. TCRdb's table, derived via immunoSEQ multiplex PCR, lists solely in-frame clones and lacks some. The table lists roughly 220,000 clones, just over 90% of them singletons. The sequenced sample consisted of PBMCs. The receptors here all came from a young woman in good health and CMV-seronegative.

The chain couples TRBV25-1 to TRBJ2-6; 9 bases are a match to TRBD1. The CDR3 runs to 18 residues. The V and J ends lost 5 bases and 3 bases, in that order; junction bases with no gene match: 11. CDR1 MGHDK and CDR2 SYGVNS come from the germline V gene. CDR3 sequence: CASSLGTGTIRGANVLTF. In nucleotides, the CDR3 is TGTGCCAGCAGTTTGGGGACAGGGACGATACGTGGGGCCAACGTCCTGACTTTC.

The chain recombines TRBV4-2 with TRBJ2-2, with D maybe TRBD1 (5 bases). The V gene's germline CDR1 is LGHNA and CDR2 YNFKEQ. V lost 3 bases, J lost 6 bases, and 20 bases lay in between. The CDR3 contains 17 residues. The DNA for the CDR3 is TGTGCCAGCAGCCAGACAGTGCCGTACGCGGTTTCCGGGGAGCTGTTTTTT. As protein: CASSQTVPYAVSGELFF.

The V and J genes are TRBV7-2 and TRBJ2-1; D may be TRBD1 (5 bases). Germline values: CDR1 SGHTA, CDR2 FQGNSA. This CDR3 spans 11 amino acids. V lost 1 base and J lost 12, with 7 bases in between. In nucleotides, the CDR3 is TGTGCCAGCAGCTTAGGCCAGGGGCAGTTCTTC. It codes for CASSLGQGQFF. The whole variable domain, filled in from reference TRBV7-2 and TRBJ2-1, reads GAGVSQSPSNKVTEKGKDVELRCDPISGHTALYWYRQSLGQGLEFLIYFQGNSAPDKSGLPSDRFSAERTGGSVSTLTIQRTQQEDSAVYLCASSLGQGQFFGPGTRLTVL.

This clone was picked up a small number of times. The chain carries TRBV5-8 and TRBJ2-5, with 9 bases matching TRBD1. The V gene's germline CDR1 is SGHTS and CDR2 YDEGEE. The CDR3 extends over 15 amino acids. The J segment lost 3 bases and the V segment lost 5 bases, leaving 8 bases of the junction unmatched. The CDR3 DNA sequence: TGTGCCAGCAGTACAGGGGGCCGGTCTGAAGAGACCCAGTACTTC. It is translated as CASSTGGRSEETQYF.

This clone appeared once. This chain connects TRBV4-1 to TRBJ2-3; 8 positions agree with TRBD1. Germline lookup yields CDR1 MGHRA and CDR2 YSYEKL. Trimming removed 2 bases from V and 3 bases from J; junction bases left unmatched: 10. This CDR3 contains 17 residues. CDR3 amino acids: CASSQLATGEITDTQYF. For the CDR3, the DNA is TGCGCCAGCAGCCAATTAGCGACAGGGGAAATAACAGATACGCAGTATTTT.

The gene calls are TRBV13 and TRBJ2-7; no reliable D call. Per the germline V gene, CDR1 is PRHDT and CDR2 is FYEKMQ (reference sequence). The CDR3 runs 13 residues. Trimming left V 2 bases short and J 3 bases short, with 8 bases between. DNA of the CDR3: TGTGCCAGCAGCTTACAGTTCAACTACGAGCAGTACTTC. As protein: CASSLQFNYEQYF.

The rearrangement links TRBV20-1 to TRBJ2-1, with D possibly TRBD2 on 6 matching bases. CDR1 and CDR2 from the germline V gene are DFQATT and SNEGSKA (reference sequence). The CDR3 contains 11 residues. The V end lost 4 bases, the J end lost 10 bases, and 11 bases lay between the germline ends. CDR3 bases: TGCAGTGCTAAGCCGGAGGGGGAGCAGTTCTTC. This encodes CSAKPEGEQFF.

The chain links TRBV28 to TRBJ2-4, with 7 nucleotides matching TRBD1. The CDR3 spans 17 residues. Germline-derived CDR1 and CDR2 are MDHEN and SYDVKM. The ends lost 1 base at V and 6 bases at J; junction bases unmatched: 12. This chain's CDR3 is CASSLSLAGGDGNIQYF. As DNA, the CDR3 is TGTGCCAGCAGTTTATCATTGGCAGGGGGTGACGGAAACATTCAGTACTTC.

This chain uses TRBV7-6 with TRBJ2-7; a weak D match, TRBD1 (5 bases). V dropped 3 bases and J dropped 2 bases, with 14 bases sitting between them. This CDR3 spans 15 amino acids. Looked up from germline, CDR1 is SGHVS and CDR2 is FNYEAQ. CDR3 protein: CASSLAGNEAYEQYF. DNA of the CDR3: TGTGCCAGCAGCTTGGCAGGGAATGAAGCCTACGAGCAGTACTTC.

The rearrangement links TRBV21-1 to TRBJ1-2. TRBV21-1 is an annotated pseudogene. The CDR3 is 12 amino acids. The CDR3 nucleotides are TGTGCCAGCAGCATAAGAGGGAATGGCTACACCTTC. Its translation is CASSIRGNGYTF.

This clone was picked up one time. This chain connects TRBV6-1 to TRBJ2-7; TRBD1 is a possible D gene (5 bases). V lost 5 bases and J lost 4, with 6 bases in between. Germline V CDR1 and CDR2: MNHNS, SASEGT. The CDR3 contains 11 residues. This CDR3 is CASSNRYEQYF. DNA for the CDR3: TGTGCCAGCAGTAACAGGTACGAGCAGTACTTC.

In nucleotides, the CDR3 is TGTGCCAGCAGCTCCGGGACATATACCTACGAGCAGTACTTC. This gives the protein CASSSGTYTYEQYF. This sequence joins TRBV7-6 and TRBJ2-7; maybe TRBD1 (6 bases). V lost 4 bases to trimming and J lost 2 bases, with 12 bases between them. The CDR3 contains 14 residues. The germline CDR1 and CDR2 sequences are SGHVS and FNYEAQ. Together with reference TRBV7-6 and TRBJ2-7, the CDR3 gives the full variable domain: GAGVSQSPRYKVTKRGQDVALRCDPISGHVSLYWYRQALGQGPEFLTYFNYEAQQDKSGLPNDRFSAERPEGSISTLTIQRTEQRDSAMYRCASSSGTYTYEQYFGPGTRLTVT.

The rearrangement links TRBV5-6 to TRBJ2-1, with TRBD1 matching 8 bases. The ends lost 3 bases at V and 2 bases at J; junction bases unmatched: 7. The CDR3 sequence is 16 residues long. Germline-derived CDR1 and CDR2 are SGHDT and YYEEEE. CDR3 nucleotides: TGTGCCAGCAGCTCCCCCCTGACAGGGGCCTACAATGAGCAGTTCTTC. Amino acid sequence: CASSSPLTGAYNEQFF.

The chain links TRBV7-9 to TRBJ1-2; TRBD1 is a possible D gene (5 bases). This CDR3 spans 16 amino acids. The V gene's germline CDR1 is SEHNR and CDR2 FQNEAQ (reference sequence). V was trimmed by 5 bases and J by 2 bases, leaving 18 bases between them. CDR3 sequence (DNA): TGTGCCAGCAGCCAGGGTATGCGGGATCTCAACTATGGCTACACCTTC. It is translated as CASSQGMRDLNYGYTF. The variable domain in full, with the rest retrieved from reference TRBV7-9 and TRBJ1-2, is DTGVSQNPRHKITKRGQNVTFRCDPISEHNRLYWYRQTLGQGPEFLTYFQNEAQLEKSRLLSDRFSAERPKGSFSTLEIQRTEQGDSAMYLCASSQGMRDLNYGYTFGSGTRLTVV.

The rearrangement uses TRBV5-1 and TRBJ1-2, with TRBD1 matching 9 bases. Trimming took 4 bases from V and 6 from J; bases not matched to a gene: 13. The CDR3 spans 16 residues. CDR1 and CDR2 (germline): SGHRS, YFSETQ. Here the CDR3 reads CASSLSAGQGIDGYTF. CDR3 coding DNA: TGCGCCAGCAGCCTATCGGCGGGACAGGGCATCGATGGCTACACCTTC.

This chain uses TRBV18 with TRBJ2-2; TRBD1 might be the D (6 bases). With 2 bases removed from V and 1 base from J, the gap between germline ends came to 8 bases. This CDR3 region has 15 residues. Germline lookup yields CDR1 KGHSH and CDR2 LQKENI. The CDR3 sequence is CASSPMGQNTGELFF. CDR3 sequence (DNA): TGTGCCAGCTCACCAATGGGACAGAACACCGGGGAGCTGTTTTTT. Full variable domain (missing parts from reference TRBV18 and TRBJ2-2): NAGVMQNPRHLVRRRGQEARLRCSPMKGHSHVYWYRQLPEEGLKFMVYLQKENIIDESGMPKERFSAEFPKEGPSILRIQQVVRGDSAAYFCASSPMGQNTGELFFGEGSRLTVL.